Below are 6 T cell receptor beta chains sequenced from a single sample in a study of T cell clonotyping in hematopoietic cell transplantation. Profiling relied on immunoSEQ multiplex PCR, and the TCRdb table lists in-frame clones only, not all of them. The sample records 35,000 to 45,000 clones, approximately 88% being singletons. The material sequenced was peripheral blood mononuclear cells. All receptors come from a woman in her forties in good health. Some clones in this sample may be carry-over from other donors' samples.

The genes are TRBV7-9 and TRBJ1-3; 7 nucleotides line up with TRBD1. The ends lost 5 bases at V and 0 bases at J; junction bases unmatched: 7. Germline CDR1 and CDR2: SEHNR and FQNEAQ (reference sequence). This CDR3 region has 16 residues. CDR3 sequence: CASSKGGTDSGNTIYF. The CDR3 nucleotides read TGTGCCAGCAGCAAAGGGGGGACAGACTCTGGAAACACCATATATTTT.

This clone was seen a few times. The chain links TRBV28 to TRBJ2-7, with 11 nucleotides matching TRBD2. The CDR3 spans 13 residues. J lost 4 bases, V lost 10 bases, and 6 bases had no gene match. Germline V gives CDR1 MDHEN, CDR2 SYDVKM. The CDR3 here is CATLGLAEYEQYF. Written as DNA, the CDR3 is TGTGCCACCCTGGGACTAGCGGAATACGAGCAGTACTTC.

The chain has TRBV5-1 and TRBJ1-4; D is unresolved. V was trimmed by 0 bases and J by 8 bases, leaving 8 bases between them. This CDR3 spans 13 amino acids. Germline CDR1 is SGHRS and CDR2 is YFSETQ. The CDR3 protein is CASSLGGYEKLFF. The CDR3, as DNA: TGCGCCAGCAGCTTGGGGGGATACGAAAAACTGTTTTTT.

V and J are TRBV11-2 and TRBJ1-2; possibly TRBD1 for D (5 bases). CDR3 length: 12 residues. Germline-derived CDR1 and CDR2 are SGHAT and FQNNGV. Trimming shortened V by 0 bases and J by 6 bases, and 5 bases separated the two germline ends. CDR3 amino acids: CASSLEGDGYTF. For the CDR3, the DNA is TGTGCCAGCAGCTTAGAAGGGGATGGCTACACCTTC.

The rearrangement links TRBV7-2 to TRBJ2-6; unclear D gene. This CDR3 region has 15 residues. V lost 2 bases, J lost 3 bases, and 8 bases lay in between. CDR1 is SGHTA and CDR2 is FQGNSA in the germline V gene. CDR3 sequence: CASSLYFRGANVLTF. The DNA of the CDR3 is TGTGCCAGCAGCTTATATTTTCGTGGGGCCAACGTCCTGACTTTC. The full variable domain, completed using reference TRBV7-2 and TRBJ2-6, is GAGVSQSPSNKVTEKGKDVELRCDPISGHTALYWYRQSLGQGLEFLIYFQGNSAPDKSGLPSDRFSAERTGGSVSTLTIQRTQQEDSAVYLCASSLYFRGANVLTFGAGSRLTVL.

About this clone itself: This CDR3 is also generated by other DNA sequences in the sample. The CDR3 spells CASSDGTDNQPQHF. The DNA of the CDR3 is TGTGCCAGCAGCGATGGGACGGACAATCAGCCCCAGCATTTT. The chain recombines TRBV9 with TRBJ1-5; D is perhaps TRBD1 (5 bases). V was pared by 3 bases and J by 3 bases, with 10 bases between. The CDR3 runs 14 residues. Germline V gene lookup returns CDR1 SGDLS and CDR2 YYNGEE. Full variable domain (rest looked up from reference TRBV9 and TRBJ1-5): DSGVTQTPKHLITATGQRVTLRCSPRSGDLSVYWYQQSLDQGLQFLIQYYNGEERAKGNILERFSAQQFPDLHSELNLSSLELGDSALYFCASSDGTDNQPQHFGDGTRLSIL.